Each of the 30 T cell receptor beta chains below was sequenced from the same sample in a study of blood T cell repertoires in COVID-19. Profiling relied on immunoSEQ multiplex PCR, and the TCRdb table lists in-frame clones only, not all of them. The sample has under 150,000 clones, more than 75% seen once; the top ten hold about 2.5%. Sequencing input: peripheral blood. These receptor sequences come from a man aged 50 to 60 with active COVID-19.

The chain uses TRBV15 and TRBJ1-1; D remains ambiguous. The CDR3 extends over 12 amino acids. Germline CDR1 is LNHNV and CDR2 is YYDKDF (reference sequence). V lost 1 base and J 5 bases, leaving 5 bases between the germline ends. The CDR3 protein is CATSRVLTEAFF. Here the CDR3 DNA reads TGTGCCACCAGCAGAGTTCTGACTGAAGCTTTCTTT.

The chain combines TRBV27 with TRBJ2-5, with 8 bases that match TRBD2. V gave up 5 bases and J gave up 7 bases; unmatched junction bases: 9. This CDR3 contains 14 residues. Germline loops: CDR1 MNHEY, CDR2 SMNVEV (reference sequence). CDR3 loop: CASSLSSGQRTQYF. The CDR3 DNA is TGTGCCAGCAGTCTGTCTAGCGGGCAACGGACCCAGTACTTC.

V gene TRBV3-1 (or the pseudogene TRBV3-2) combines with J gene TRBJ1-1; D uncertain. The V and J ends lost 7 bases and 5 bases respectively, with 14 bases between them. The CDR3 sequence is 13 residues long. Per the germline V gene, CDR1 is LGHDT and CDR2 is YNNKEL (reference sequence). The CDR3 loop reads CASTLQVNTEAFF. In DNA, the CDR3 is TGTGCCAGCACCCTCCAGGTTAATACTGAAGCTTTCTTT.

The J gene is TRBJ2-3, the V gene TRBV20-1, with D tentatively TRBD2 (6 bases). The V and J ends lost 3 bases and 1 base respectively, with 14 bases between them. Germline CDR1 DFQATT, CDR2 SNEGSKA (reference sequence). This CDR3 contains 15 residues. CDR3 sequence (DNA): TGCAGTGCTAGTAACAGTGGGGAGGGCACAGATACGCAGTATTTT. This sequence encodes CSASNSGEGTDTQYF.

The chain carries TRBV7-2 and TRBJ2-7; possible D gene TRBD2, 7 bases. The germline CDR1 and CDR2 sequences are SGHTA and FQGNSA. The V and J ends lost 4 bases and 6 bases respectively, with 16 bases between them. This CDR3 is 14 amino acids long. Here the CDR3 DNA reads TGTGCCAGCAGCTCCGGGGGGCCCCTACCCGAGCAGTACTTC. This codes for CASSSGGPLPEQYF.

The chain employs TRBV29-1 and TRBJ2-1; 9 nucleotides agree with TRBD2. V lost 6 bases and J lost 7; bases outside the gene matches: 10. The CDR3 runs 14 residues. Germline CDR1 is SQVTM and CDR2 is ANQGSEA. The CDR3 protein is CSVIQGSGGNEQFF. The CDR3 DNA is TGCAGCGTCATACAGGGTAGCGGGGGAAATGAGCAGTTCTTC.

The chain carries TRBV11-2 and TRBJ2-7; the match to TRBD2 covers 7 bases. V lost 4 bases to trimming and J lost 3 bases; unmatched junction nucleotides: 9. The germline gives CDR1 SGHAT, CDR2 FQNNGV. The CDR3 totals 15 residues. The CDR3 here is CASSSILGDYYEQYF. The CDR3 DNA is TGTGCCAGCAGCTCTATACTAGGGGACTACTACGAGCAGTACTTC.

V gene TRBV5-4 combines with J gene TRBJ2-2; D perhaps matches TRBD2 (6 bases). Germline CDR1 SGHNT, CDR2 YYREEE (reference sequence). The CDR3 is made up of 14 amino acids. V lost 5 bases and J lost 3, with 11 bases in between. The CDR3 here is CASRVGGDTGELFF. In DNA form, the CDR3 reads TGTGCCAGCAGAGTCGGAGGGGACACCGGGGAGCTGTTTTTT.

This chain uses TRBV7-2 with TRBJ2-1; possible D gene TRBD2, 6 bases. Trimming shortened V by 2 bases and J by 6 bases, and 14 bases separated the two germline ends. The CDR3 covers 15 residues. Per germline, CDR1 SGHTA and CDR2 FQGNSA. CDR3 in amino acids: CASSLSGGGVNEQFF. The DNA for the CDR3 is TGTGCCAGCAGCTTATCTGGAGGAGGGGTCAATGAGCAGTTCTTC.

The chain carries TRBV10-3 and TRBJ2-1, with 8 bases identical to TRBD2. The CDR3 runs 16 residues. Germline V gene sequence: CDR1 ENHRY, CDR2 SYGVKD. J was trimmed by 3 bases and V by 2 bases; bases with no gene match: 6. CDR3 sequence (DNA): TGTGCCATCAGTGAGCCGTTAACTAGCGGCTACAATGAGCAGTTCTTC. Amino acid sequence: CAISEPLTSGYNEQFF.

The chain combines TRBV9 with TRBJ1-3, with 7 positions matching TRBD1. The CDR3 has 17 amino acids. With 0 bases clipped from V and 3 bases from J, the junction kept 9 bases outside the gene matches. Germline V CDR1 and CDR2: SGDLS, YYNGEE. For the CDR3, the DNA is TGTGCCAGCAGCGTAGCTCTGGAGGGGGCGCTTGGAAACACCATATATTTT. Protein sequence: CASSVALEGALGNTIYF.

The rearrangement uses TRBV7-2 and TRBJ2-1, with TRBD2 as a possible D gene (6 bases). The CDR3 has 15 amino acids. V was cut by 4 bases and J by 2 bases, with 12 bases left in between. Per germline, CDR1 SGHTA and CDR2 FQGNSA. The CDR3 DNA is TGTGCCAGCAGCTCATGGGGGGTGACCTACAATGAGCAGTTCTTC. Protein sequence: CASSSWGVTYNEQFF.

The V gene is TRBV6-5, the J gene TRBJ2-7, with D possibly matching TRBD1 (6 bases). V lost 8 bases to trimming and J lost 12 bases, with 23 bases between them. The CDR3 spans 13 residues. Per germline, CDR1 MNHEY and CDR2 SVGAGI. CDR3 in DNA: TGTGCCAGCCGAGGAACAGGGAAAGTGGGGCGGTACTTC. Translating it yields CASRGTGKVGRYF.

This chain links TRBV3-1 (or the pseudogene TRBV3-2) with TRBJ1-3; D is perhaps TRBD1 (6 bases). The CDR3 consists of 16 residues. Germline CDR1 is LGHDT and CDR2 is YNNKEL (reference sequence). Between the trimmed V and J ends, which lost 1 base and 2 bases, there was a span of 12 bases. The CDR3 here is CASSQAFPGAGNTIYF. The CDR3 coding sequence is TGTGCCAGCAGCCAAGCATTCCCAGGGGCTGGAAACACCATATATTTT.

This sequence joins TRBV29-1 and TRBJ2-7; 9 nucleotides match TRBD1. Germline assignment: CDR1 SQVTM and CDR2 ANQGSEA. This CDR3 is 15 amino acids long. V trimming: 5 bases; J trimming: 2 bases; junction bases outside the gene matches: 10. CDR3 sequence: CSVQPGTGSTYEQYF. The CDR3 DNA reads as TGCAGCGTTCAGCCCGGGACAGGGTCGACCTACGAGCAGTACTTC.

This clone appeared a single time. V gene TRBV3-1 (or the pseudogene TRBV3-2) combines with J gene TRBJ1-5; 9 nucleotides align to TRBD1. This CDR3 is built from 15 residues. Germline trimming cut 3 bases from V and 6 bases from J; bases unmatched to any gene: 6. Germline loops: CDR1 LGHDT, CDR2 YNNKEL (reference sequence). CDR3 nucleotide sequence: TGTGCCAGCAGCCATGACGACAGGGGGGCTCAGCCCCAGCATTTT. It translates to CASSHDDRGAQPQHF.

This clone was observed once. CDR3 sequence reads: CATARGASYEQYF. Here the CDR3 DNA reads TGTGCCACCGCCCGGGGAGCTTCCTACGAGCAGTACTTC. The chain recombines TRBV6-5 with TRBJ2-7; a possible D gene is TRBD2 (5 bases). The CDR3 covers 13 residues. Per germline, CDR1 MNHEY and CDR2 SVGAGI. Between the trimmed V and J ends, which lost 10 bases and 1 base, there was a span of 14 bases.

CDR3 DNA: TGCGCCAGCAGCTTGTCAGGGGGCCTCAACACTGAAGCTTTCTTT. As protein: CASSLSGGLNTEAFF. V gene TRBV5-1 combines with J gene TRBJ1-1; 8 bases align to TRBD1. Germline V lookup: CDR1 SGHRS, CDR2 YFSETQ. After removal of 1 base from V and 2 bases from J, the junction contained 4 bases not matched to a gene. This CDR3 has 15 residues.

This clone was found a few times. V and J are TRBV4-2 and TRBJ1-6, with 11 bases lining up with TRBD1. The CDR3 is 17 residues long. V lost 4 bases and J lost 8; bases outside the gene matches: 10. The germline V gene encodes CDR1 LGHNA and CDR2 YNFKEQ. The CDR3 reads CASSPLMGQGGDSPLHF. CDR3 DNA sequence: TGTGCCAGCAGCCCGCTTATGGGACAGGGGGGTGATTCACCCCTCCACTTT.

The chain is built from TRBV4-2 and TRBJ1-2, with a weak D call TRBD1 (6 bases). Trimming took off 0 bases at V and 8 bases at J, with 16 bases between the two ends. CDR1 and CDR2 (germline): LGHNA, YNFKEQ. CDR3 length equals 15 residues. CDR3 in amino acids: CASSQERGGPGGYTF. DNA for the CDR3: TGTGCCAGCAGCCAAGAAAGGGGGGGACCAGGGGGCTACACCTTC.

The chain has TRBV14 and TRBJ2-3; 7 bases are shared with TRBD2. After removal of 4 bases from V and 5 bases from J, the junction contained 9 bases not matched to a gene. The CDR3 extends over 15 amino acids. Germline assignment: CDR1 SGHDN and CDR2 FVKESK. The CDR3 loop reads CASSRLGGGQDTQYF. The DNA for the CDR3 is TGTGCCAGCAGCCGGTTGGGCGGGGGTCAAGATACGCAGTATTTT.

The chain joins TRBV18 to TRBJ1-4, with unresolved D. This CDR3 is 16 amino acids long. V gave up 2 bases and J gave up 5 bases, with 15 bases separating them. Germline CDR1 reads KGHSH; CDR2 reads LQKENI. The CDR3: CASSPGAGLQNEKLFF. The CDR3 nucleotides are TGTGCCAGCTCACCAGGAGCCGGCTTACAAAATGAAAAACTGTTTTTT.

This rearrangement joins TRBV27 to TRBJ1-1; no definite D call. Trimming removed 5 bases from V and 5 bases from J, with 21 bases in between. This CDR3 is 16 amino acids long. The V gene's germline CDR1 is MNHEY and CDR2 SMNVEV (reference sequence). Here the CDR3 reads CASSTGLLQGNTEAFF. The CDR3 DNA is TGTGCCAGCAGTACCGGACTCCTCCAAGGGAATACTGAAGCTTTCTTT.

The genes are TRBV30 and TRBJ1-4, with 10 nucleotides matching TRBD1. Germline-derived CDR1 and CDR2 are GTSNPN and SVGIG (reference sequence). V trimming: 2 bases; J trimming: 1 base; junction bases outside the gene matches: 4. The CDR3 spans 16 residues. DNA of the CDR3: TGTGCCTGGAGTTGGGGGGACAGGGGAACTAATGAAAAACTGTTTTTT. Residues: CAWSWGDRGTNEKLFF.

V and J are TRBV18 and TRBJ2-1; 10 bases are a match to TRBD2. The CDR3 has 19 amino acids. Per the germline V gene, CDR1 is KGHSH and CDR2 is LQKENI. Unmatched junction bases numbered 10, after V lost 2 bases and J lost 0 bases. The CDR3 DNA reads TGTGCCAGCTCACCAGATGGGGGAGCGGGGGGGCGCTCCTACAATGAGCAGTTCTTC. It yields the protein CASSPDGGAGGRSYNEQFF.

The chain joins TRBV19 to TRBJ2-2, with D possibly TRBD2 on 6 matching bases. Germline lookup yields CDR1 LNHDA and CDR2 SQIVND (reference sequence). V lost 0 bases and J lost 5, with 7 bases in between. The CDR3 extends over 14 amino acids. The CDR3 nucleotides are TGTGCCAGTAGTATAGACGGGGGAACCGGGGAGCTGTTTTTT. As protein: CASSIDGGTGELFF.

This clone was detected only once. The chain is built from TRBV5-5 and TRBJ1-4; maybe TRBD1 (5 bases). V was shortened by 4 bases and J by 0 bases, with 10 bases between the two germline ends. Germline assignment: CDR1 SGHKS and CDR2 YYEKEE (reference sequence). The CDR3 loop spans 15 amino acids. CDR3 in amino acids: CASSPLTATNEKLFF. The CDR3 region has the DNA TGTGCCAGCAGCCCTTTGACAGCAACTAATGAAAAACTGTTTTTT. Variable domain in full (rest from reference TRBV5-5 and TRBJ1-4): DAGVTQSPTHLIKTRGQQVTLRCSPISGHKSVSWYQQVLGQGPQFIFQYYEKEERGRGNFPDRFSARQFPNYSSELNVNALLLGDSALYLCASSPLTATNEKLFFGSGTQLSVL.

The chain combines TRBV18 with TRBJ1-1; D might be TRBD1 (5 bases). This CDR3 is built from 16 residues. Trimming took off 2 bases at V and 2 bases at J, with 15 bases between the two ends. From germline, CDR1 is KGHSH and CDR2 LQKENI. This chain's CDR3 is CASSPTSGRANTEAFF. As DNA, the CDR3 is TGTGCCAGCTCACCAACCTCCGGCAGGGCAAACACTGAAGCTTTCTTT.

This clone appeared once. The CDR3 DNA follows: TGTGCCAGTGTGACGGGGGGGCCAACAGATACGCAGTATTTT. Amino acids: CASVTGGPTDTQYF. The chain recombines TRBV19 with TRBJ2-3; 8 bases are a match to TRBD2. The germline V gene has CDR1 LNHDA and CDR2 SQIVND (reference sequence). This CDR3 has 14 amino acids. V shed 8 bases, J shed 3 bases, and the junction held 7 bases outside the gene matches.

V gene TRBV6-5 combines with J gene TRBJ1-5; TRBD1 agrees at 9 bases. V was pared by 5 bases and J by 7 bases, with 6 bases of the junction left unmatched. Germline lookup yields CDR1 MNHEY and CDR2 SVGAGI. The CDR3 is made up of 14 amino acids. The CDR3 sequence is CASSRGQGDQPQHF. For the CDR3, the DNA is TGTGCCAGCAGTAGGGGACAGGGCGACCAGCCCCAGCATTTT.